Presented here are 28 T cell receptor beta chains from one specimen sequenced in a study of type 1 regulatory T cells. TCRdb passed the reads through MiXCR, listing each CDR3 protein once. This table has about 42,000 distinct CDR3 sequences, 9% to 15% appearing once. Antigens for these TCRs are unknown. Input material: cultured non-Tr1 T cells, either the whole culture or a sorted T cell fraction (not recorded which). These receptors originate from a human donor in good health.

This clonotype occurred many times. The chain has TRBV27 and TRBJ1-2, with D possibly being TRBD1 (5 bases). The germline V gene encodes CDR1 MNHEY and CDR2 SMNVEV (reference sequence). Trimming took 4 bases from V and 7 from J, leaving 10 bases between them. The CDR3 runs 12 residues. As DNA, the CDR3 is TGTGCCAGCAGTTCAGGGTCCCGTGGCTACACCTTC. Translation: CASSSGSRGYTF.

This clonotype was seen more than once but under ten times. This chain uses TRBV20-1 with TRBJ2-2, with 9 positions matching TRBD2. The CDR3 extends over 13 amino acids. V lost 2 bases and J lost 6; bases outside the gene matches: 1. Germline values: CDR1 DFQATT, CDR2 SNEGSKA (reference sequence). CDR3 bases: TGCAGTGCTAGACAGCGGGAGGCCGGGGAGCTGTTTTTT. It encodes CSARQREAGELFF.

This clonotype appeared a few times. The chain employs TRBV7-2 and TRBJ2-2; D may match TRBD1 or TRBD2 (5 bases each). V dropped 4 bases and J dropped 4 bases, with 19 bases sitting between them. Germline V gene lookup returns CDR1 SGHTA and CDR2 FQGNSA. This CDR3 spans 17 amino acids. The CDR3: CASSSRRWGPGTGELFF. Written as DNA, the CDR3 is TGTGCCAGCAGCTCCCGCAGGTGGGGACCTGGCACCGGGGAGCTGTTTTTT.

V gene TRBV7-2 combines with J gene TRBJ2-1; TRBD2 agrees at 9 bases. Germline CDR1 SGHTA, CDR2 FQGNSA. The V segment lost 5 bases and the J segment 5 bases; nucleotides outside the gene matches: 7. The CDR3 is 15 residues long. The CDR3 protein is CTSSKAPSGNNEQFF. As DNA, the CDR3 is TGTACCAGCAGCAAAGCCCCTAGCGGGAACAATGAGCAGTTCTTC.

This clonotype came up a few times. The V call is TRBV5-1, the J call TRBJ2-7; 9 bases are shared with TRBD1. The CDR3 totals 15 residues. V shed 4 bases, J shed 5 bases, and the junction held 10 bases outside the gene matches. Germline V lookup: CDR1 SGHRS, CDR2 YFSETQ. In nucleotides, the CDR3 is TGCGCCAGCAGCCCGGAGGGGACAGGGATCAACGAGCAGTACTTC. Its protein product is CASSPEGTGINEQYF. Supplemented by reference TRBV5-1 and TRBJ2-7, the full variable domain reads KAGVTQTPRYLIKTRGQQVTLSCSPISGHRSVSWYQQTPGQGLQFLFEYFSETQRNKGNFPGRFSGRQFSNSRSEMNVSTLELGDSALYLCASSPEGTGINEQYFGPGTRLTVT.

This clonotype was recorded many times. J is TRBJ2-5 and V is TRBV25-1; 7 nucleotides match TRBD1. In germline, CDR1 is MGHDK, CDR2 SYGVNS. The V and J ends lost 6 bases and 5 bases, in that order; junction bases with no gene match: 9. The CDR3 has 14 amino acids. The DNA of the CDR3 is TGTGCCAGCAGAAGCCCAGGGGGTCTGGAGACCCAGTACTTC. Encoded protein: CASRSPGGLETQYF.

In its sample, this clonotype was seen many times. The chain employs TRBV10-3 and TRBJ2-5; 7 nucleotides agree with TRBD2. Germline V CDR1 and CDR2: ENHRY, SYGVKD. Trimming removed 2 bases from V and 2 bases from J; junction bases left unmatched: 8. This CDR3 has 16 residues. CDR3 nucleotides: TGTGCCATCAGTGAGAACCGGGGAGCGGGGCAAGAGACCCAGTACTTC. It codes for CAISENRGAGQETQYF.

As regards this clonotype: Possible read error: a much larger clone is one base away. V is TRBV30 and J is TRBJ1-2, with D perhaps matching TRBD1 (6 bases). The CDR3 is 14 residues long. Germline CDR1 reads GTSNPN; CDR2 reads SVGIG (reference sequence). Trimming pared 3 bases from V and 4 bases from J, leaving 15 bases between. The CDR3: CAWSLAGGAYGYTF. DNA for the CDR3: TGTGCCTGGAGCCTCGCGGGGGGCGCCTATGGCTACACCTTC.

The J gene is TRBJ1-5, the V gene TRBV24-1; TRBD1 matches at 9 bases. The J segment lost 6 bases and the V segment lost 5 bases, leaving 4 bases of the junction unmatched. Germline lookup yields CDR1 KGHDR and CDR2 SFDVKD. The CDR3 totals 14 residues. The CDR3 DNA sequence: TGTGCCACCAGTGGAGGGACAGGGTTTCAGCCCCAGCATTTT. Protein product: CATSGGTGFQPQHF.

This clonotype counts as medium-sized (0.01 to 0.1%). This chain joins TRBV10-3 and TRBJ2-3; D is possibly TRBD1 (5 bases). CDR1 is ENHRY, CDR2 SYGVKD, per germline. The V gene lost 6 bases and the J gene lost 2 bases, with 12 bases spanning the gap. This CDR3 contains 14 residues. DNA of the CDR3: TGTGCCATCAGAGGGGCCTTCATCACAGATACGCAGTATTTT. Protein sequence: CAIRGAFITDTQYF.

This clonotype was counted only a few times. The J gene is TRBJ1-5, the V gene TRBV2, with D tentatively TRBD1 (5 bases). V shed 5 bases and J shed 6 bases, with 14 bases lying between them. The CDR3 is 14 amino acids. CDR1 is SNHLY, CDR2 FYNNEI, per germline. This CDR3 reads CASSPRRVGQPQHF. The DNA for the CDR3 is TGTGCCAGCAGTCCCCGCAGGGTGGGTCAGCCCCAGCATTTT.

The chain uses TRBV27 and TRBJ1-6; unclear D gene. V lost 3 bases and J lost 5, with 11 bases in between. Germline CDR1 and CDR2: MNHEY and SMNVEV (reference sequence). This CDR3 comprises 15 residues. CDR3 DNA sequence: TGTGCCAGCAGTTTTGCCCCCCGGGATAATTCACCCCTCCACTTT. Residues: CASSFAPRDNSPLHF.

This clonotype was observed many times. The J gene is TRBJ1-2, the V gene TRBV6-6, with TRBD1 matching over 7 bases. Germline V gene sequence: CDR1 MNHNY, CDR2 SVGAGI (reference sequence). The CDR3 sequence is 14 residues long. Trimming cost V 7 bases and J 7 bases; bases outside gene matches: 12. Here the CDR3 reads CASNPGQWGGGYTF. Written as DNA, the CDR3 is TGTGCCAGCAACCCGGGACAGTGGGGAGGTGGCTACACCTTC.

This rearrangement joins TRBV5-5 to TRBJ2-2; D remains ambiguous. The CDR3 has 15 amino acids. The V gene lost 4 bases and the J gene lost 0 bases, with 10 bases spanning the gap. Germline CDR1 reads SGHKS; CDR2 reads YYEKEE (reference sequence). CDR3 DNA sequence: TGTGCCAGCAGCATAAGAGGAACGAACACCGGGGAGCTGTTTTTT. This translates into CASSIRGTNTGELFF.

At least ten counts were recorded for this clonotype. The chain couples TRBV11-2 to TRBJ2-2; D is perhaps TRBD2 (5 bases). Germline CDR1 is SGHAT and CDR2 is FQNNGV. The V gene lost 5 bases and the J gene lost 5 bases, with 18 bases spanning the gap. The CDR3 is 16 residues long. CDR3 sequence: CASSTLGLAGTGELFF. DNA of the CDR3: TGTGCCAGCAGCACCCTAGGGCTAGCTGGTACCGGGGAGCTGTTTTTT.

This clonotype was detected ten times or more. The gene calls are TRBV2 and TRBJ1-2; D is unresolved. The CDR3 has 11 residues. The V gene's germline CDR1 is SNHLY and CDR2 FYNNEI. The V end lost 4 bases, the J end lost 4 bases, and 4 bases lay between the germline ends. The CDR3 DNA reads TGTGCCAGCAGTGGGGGCTATGGCTACACCTTC. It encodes CASSGGYGYTF.

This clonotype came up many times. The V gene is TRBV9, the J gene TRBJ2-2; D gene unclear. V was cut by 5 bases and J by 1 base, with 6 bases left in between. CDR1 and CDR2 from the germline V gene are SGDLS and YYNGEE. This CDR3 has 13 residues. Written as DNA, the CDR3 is TGTGCCAGCAGTAGCAGGAACACCGGGGAGCTGTTTTTT. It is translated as CASSSRNTGELFF.

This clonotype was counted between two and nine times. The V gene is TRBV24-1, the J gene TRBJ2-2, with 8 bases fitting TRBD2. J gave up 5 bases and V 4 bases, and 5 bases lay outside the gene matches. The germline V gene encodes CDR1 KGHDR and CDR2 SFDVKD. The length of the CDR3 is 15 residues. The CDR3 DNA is TGTGCCACCAGTGAAGCGGGAGTTCGTACCGGGGAGCTGTTTTTT. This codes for CATSEAGVRTGELFF.

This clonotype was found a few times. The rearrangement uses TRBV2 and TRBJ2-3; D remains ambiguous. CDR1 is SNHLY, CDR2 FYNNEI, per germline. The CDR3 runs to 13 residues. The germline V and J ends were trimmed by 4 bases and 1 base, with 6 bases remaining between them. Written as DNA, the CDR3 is TGTGCCAGCAGTGCAGTGGGCACAGATACGCAGTATTTT. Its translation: CASSAVGTDTQYF.

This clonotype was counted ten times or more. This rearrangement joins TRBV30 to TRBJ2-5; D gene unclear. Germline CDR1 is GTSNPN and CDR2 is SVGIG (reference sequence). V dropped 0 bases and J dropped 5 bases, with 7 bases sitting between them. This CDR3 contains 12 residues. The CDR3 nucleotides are TGTGCCTGGAGTGTCTCTAGTGAGACCCAGTACTTC. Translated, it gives CAWSVSSETQYF. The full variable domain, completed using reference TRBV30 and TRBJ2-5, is SQTIHQWPATLVQPVGSPLSLECTVEGTSNPNLYWYRQAAGRGLQLLFYSVGIGQISSEVPQNLSASRPQDRQFILSSKKLLLSDSGFYLCAWSVSSETQYFGPGTRLLVL.

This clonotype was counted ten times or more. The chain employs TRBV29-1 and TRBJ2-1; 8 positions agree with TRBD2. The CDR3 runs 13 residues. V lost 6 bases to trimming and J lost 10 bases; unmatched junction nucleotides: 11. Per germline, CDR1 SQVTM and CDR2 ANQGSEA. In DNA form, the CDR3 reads TGCAGCGTAGCCGACCAAGGACTAGCCGAGCAGTTCTTC. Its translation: CSVADQGLAEQFF.

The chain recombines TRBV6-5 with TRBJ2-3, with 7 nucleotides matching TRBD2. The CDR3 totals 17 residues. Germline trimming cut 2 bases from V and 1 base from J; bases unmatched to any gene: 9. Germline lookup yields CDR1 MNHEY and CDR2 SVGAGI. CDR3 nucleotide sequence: TGTGCCAGCAGTTACCTCCCCCAAGCGGGACGCACAGATACGCAGTATTTT. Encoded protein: CASSYLPQAGRTDTQYF.

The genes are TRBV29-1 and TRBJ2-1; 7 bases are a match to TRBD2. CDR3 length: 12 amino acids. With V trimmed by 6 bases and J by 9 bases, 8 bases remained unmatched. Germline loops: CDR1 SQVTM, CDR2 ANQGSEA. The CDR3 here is CSVVAGVGEQFF. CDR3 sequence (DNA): TGCAGCGTAGTGGCGGGAGTCGGTGAGCAGTTCTTC.

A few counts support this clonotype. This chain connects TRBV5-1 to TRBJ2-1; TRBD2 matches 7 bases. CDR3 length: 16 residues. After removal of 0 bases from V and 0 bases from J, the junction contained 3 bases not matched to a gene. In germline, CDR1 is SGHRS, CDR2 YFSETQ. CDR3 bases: TGCGCCAGCAGCTTGGGGGGCGGGAGCTCCTACAATGAGCAGTTCTTC. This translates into CASSLGGGSSYNEQFF.

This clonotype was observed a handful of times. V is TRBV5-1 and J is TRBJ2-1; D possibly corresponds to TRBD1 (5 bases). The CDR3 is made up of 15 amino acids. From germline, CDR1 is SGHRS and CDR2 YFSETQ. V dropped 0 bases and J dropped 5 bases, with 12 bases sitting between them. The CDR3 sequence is CASSLESGQNNEQFF. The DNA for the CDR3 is TGCGCCAGCAGCTTGGAGTCAGGGCAGAACAATGAGCAGTTCTTC.

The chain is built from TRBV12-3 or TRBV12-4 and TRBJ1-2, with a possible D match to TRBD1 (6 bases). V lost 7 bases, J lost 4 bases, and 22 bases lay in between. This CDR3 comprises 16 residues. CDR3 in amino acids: CASTLSPSTGLYGYTF. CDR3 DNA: TGTGCCAGCACCCTTTCCCCGTCGACAGGTCTCTATGGCTACACCTTC.

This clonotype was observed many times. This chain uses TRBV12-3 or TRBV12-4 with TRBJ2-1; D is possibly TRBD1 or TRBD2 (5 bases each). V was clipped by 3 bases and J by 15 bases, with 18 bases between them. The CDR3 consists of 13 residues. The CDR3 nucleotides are TGTGCCAGCAGTTTTCGACTGGGCGGGCAGGGGTTCTTC. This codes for CASSFRLGGQGFF.

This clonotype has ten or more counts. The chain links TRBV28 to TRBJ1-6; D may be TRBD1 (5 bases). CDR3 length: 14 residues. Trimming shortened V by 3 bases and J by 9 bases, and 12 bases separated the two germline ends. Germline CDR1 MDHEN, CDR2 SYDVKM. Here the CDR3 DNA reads TGTGCCAGCAGTTTGGGGCAGGGAACTTCACCCCTCCACTTT. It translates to CASSLGQGTSPLHF.